This T cell receptor (beta chain) was retrieved from a study of blood T cell repertoires in COVID-19. Overall study: Researchers got acute and convalescent COVID-19 samples from the United States, Italy and Spain. PBMCs, B-cell-depleted T cells, or T cells provided the cDNA or gDNA that made up the material.

There are a few counts of this clone. Authors' analysis steps: Nucleated cell number was recorded as an estimate derived from reference gene primer amplification. Generated by immunoSEQ multiplex PCR, the TCRdb table keeps only in-frame clones and is missing some. Clone size and V and J calls were adopted from that table, with D and trimming inferred from the DNA. The data contain about 50,000 clones, approximately 82% of them seen just once; the ten biggest clones take up 6.9%. V shed 1 base, J shed 5 bases, and the junction held 6 bases outside the gene matches. This CDR3 region has 16 residues. Germline loops: CDR1 MNHNS, CDR2 SASEGT.

Sequenced material: peripheral blood. This TCR was sampled from a man between 70 and 80 years old with active COVID-19. J is TRBJ2-5 and V is TRBV6-1; 11 bases fit TRBD2. Written as DNA, the CDR3 is TGTGCCAGCAGTGAAGGGGTAGCGGGGGGGCATGAGACCCAGTACTTC. It specifies CASSEGVAGGHETQYF.